This TCR beta chain was found in a study of blood T cell repertoires in COVID-19 (dated by TCRdb to 2019 to 2021). Describing the broader study: The collaborator samples originated in the United States, Italy and Spain and spanned the acute and convalescent phases of COVID-19. Where available, HLA class I and class II types were taken from metadata supplied by the sample provider and were not determined by assay-based typing. A freely available public database, intended as a resource for researchers studying the immune response to SARS-CoV-2, is where the repertoires were released. The sample metadata nearly always contained a de-identified subject ID, COVID-19 status, age in years and sex. Deeply sampled blood TCRbeta repertoires from subjects exposed to, actively infected with, or recovered from COVID-19 were included in the dataset. The prospective study material was composed of cDNA or gDNA derived from T cells, B-cell-depleted T cells, or PBMCs. Samples came from the ongoing ImmuneRACE study (first 160 participants) plus 1,254 subjects from 6 global collaborators.

The immunoSEQ Assay, a bias-controlled multiplex PCR, was used to amplify TCRbeta CDR3 regions from genomic DNA. In the source study's methods: The number of nucleated cells in each sample was estimated by amplification of reference gene primers within the assay. Sequence reads were collapsed and filtered to measure the absolute abundance of every unique TCRbeta CDR3 rearrangement. For each sample, productive Simpson clonality was calculated as the square root of Simpson's diversity index over productive rearrangements. What TCRdb holds here is the immuneACCESS table cut down to in-frame rearrangements. Part of the clones is not present; checked against another copy, under half of the missing clones reflect an unresolved V gene, and the others are unexplained. That table gives V, J and clone size, and the DNA gave D and trimming. The sample has approximately 260,000 clones on record, approximately 90% of them singletons. Of the sample, approximately 4% falls within the top ten clones.

Collaborating institutions collected whole blood in K2EDTA tubes following their own protocols. For TCRbeta analysis, collaborator samples were shipped as frozen whole blood, as isolated PBMCs, or as DNA extracted from either sample type. Study-wide conclusions, independent of this receptor: Clinical and demographic metadata were provided uncurated, with the amount varying by source and participant.

The germline V gene (reference sequence) provides CDR1 SEHNR and CDR2 FQNEAQ. V is reduced by 8 bases and J by 0 bases, leaving a spacing of 10 bases between them. From the cysteine up to the phenylalanine, the CDR3 has a length of 14 residues. CDR3 DNA is the only sequence kept; it has 42 bases, read in frame from the first base. The table lists this clone with a count of one. What this receptor recognizes is not known. No base-level quality is on record; no much larger clone is a single base apart. This TCR derives from a man between 18 and 29 years old with active or convalescent COVID-19. The chain joins TRBV7-9 to TRBJ2-2; TRBD1 could be the D gene, as 5 bases match. Sequencing used peripheral blood. The DNA reads as follows: TGTGCCAGCTGCGACAGCGCGAACACCGGGGAGCTGTTTTTT. Its protein is CASCDSANTGELFF.